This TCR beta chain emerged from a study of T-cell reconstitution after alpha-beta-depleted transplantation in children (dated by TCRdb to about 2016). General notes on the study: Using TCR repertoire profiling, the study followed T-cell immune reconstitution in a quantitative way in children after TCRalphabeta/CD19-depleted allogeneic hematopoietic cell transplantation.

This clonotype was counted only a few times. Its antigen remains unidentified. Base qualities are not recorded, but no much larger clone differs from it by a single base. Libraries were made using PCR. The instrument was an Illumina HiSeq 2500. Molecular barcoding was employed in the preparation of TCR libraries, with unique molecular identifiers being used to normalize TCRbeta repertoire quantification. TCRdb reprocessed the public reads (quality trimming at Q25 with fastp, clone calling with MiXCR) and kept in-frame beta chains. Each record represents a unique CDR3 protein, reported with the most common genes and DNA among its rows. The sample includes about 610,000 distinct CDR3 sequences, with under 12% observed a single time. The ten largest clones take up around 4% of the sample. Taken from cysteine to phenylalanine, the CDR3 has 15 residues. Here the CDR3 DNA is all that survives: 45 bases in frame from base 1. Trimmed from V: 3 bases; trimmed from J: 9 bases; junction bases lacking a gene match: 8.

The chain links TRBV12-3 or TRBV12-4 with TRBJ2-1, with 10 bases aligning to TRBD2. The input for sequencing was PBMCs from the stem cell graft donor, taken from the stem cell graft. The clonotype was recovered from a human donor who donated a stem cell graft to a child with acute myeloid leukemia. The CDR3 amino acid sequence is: CASSLRGTSDGEQFF. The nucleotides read TGTGCCAGCAGTTTGCGCGGGACTAGCGATGGTGAGCAGTTCTTC.